This entry concerns a single TCR beta chain. This sample was included in a study of long-term antiretroviral therapy in people with HIV. Study background: The 2015 immediate-ART recommendation was preceded by the earliest samples by about a decade.

The assay, immunoSEQ v3.0, was run at survey level. Sequencing was performed with immunoSEQ multiplex PCR; in TCRdb, only in-frame clones are kept and a portion is missing. Here the sample spans about 17,000 clones, 91% being singletons. The V and J ends lost 2 bases and 1 base respectively, with 7 bases between them. Germline CDR1 reads SNHLY; CDR2 reads FYNNEI. The CDR3 spans 14 residues. This chain uses TRBV2 with TRBJ2-3; D gene uncertain. This sample comprised unsorted PBMCs, obtained 0.3 years after starting antiretroviral therapy. The sequence derives from a man between 60 and 70 years old with HIV. The CDR3: CASSEIVGTDTQYF. The CDR3 coding sequence is TGTGCCAGCAGTGAAATAGTTGGCACAGATACGCAGTATTTT.